This note documents a single T cell receptor beta chain sequence. Its cognate antigen is unknown. The sample originates from a study of T cell responses to AZD1222 COVID-19 vaccine. Study conclusions and caveats: Spike was spanned by vaccine-associated CD4 TCRs, with dominance at 160-218 and 743-854. An increase in Spike-specific TCR breadth and depth was observed after two AZD1222 doses. Only 5 or 6 people who got AZD1222 tested seropositive at baseline. In a largely white British group with more females than males, clonal diversity was possibly underestimated.

TCRdb keeps only in-frame clones here, not all; method: immunoSEQ multiplex PCR. Here the sample spans about 120,000 clones, around nine tenths being singletons. CDR3 length: 14 residues. Germline CDR1 is SEHNR and CDR2 is FQNEAQ (reference sequence). V lost 2 bases and J 5 bases, leaving 12 bases between the germline ends. The receptor's source is an adult who received the MenACWY meningococcal vaccine as a control. The genes are TRBV7-9 and TRBJ2-5, with D perhaps matching TRBD2 (5 bases). The material was peripheral blood, obtained 28 days after the second dose of the MenACWY control vaccine. The CDR3 region has the DNA TGTGCCAGCAGCTTATTTGAGGGTGGGGAGACCCAGTACTTC. This codes for CASSLFEGGETQYF.